Listed here is a single T cell receptor beta chain. This sample stems from a study of CD4 and CD8 cells across lung adenocarcinoma regions. MiXCR was run by TCRdb on the PCR reads, yielding one entry per CDR3 protein. The repertoire includes 6,000 to 8,000 distinct CDR3 sequences, roughly 48% of them detected once, and around 30% sits in the top ten. The receptor was derived from a female donor with lung adenocarcinoma. The CD4 and CD8 labels of this study may be unreliable. The sequencing input was CD4+ T cells from the center of a lung tumor.

The CDR3 is CATELGGTNTQYF. DNA of the CDR3: TGCGCCACCGAACTAGGAGGCACAAATACGCAGTACTTC. The chain couples TRBV10-1 to TRBJ2-3, with D possibly TRBD2 on 5 matching bases. The J call may be wrong; the DNA end is better matched by TRBJ2-7. Germline assignment: CDR1 WNHNN and CDR2 SYGVQD (reference sequence). The length of the CDR3 is 13 residues.